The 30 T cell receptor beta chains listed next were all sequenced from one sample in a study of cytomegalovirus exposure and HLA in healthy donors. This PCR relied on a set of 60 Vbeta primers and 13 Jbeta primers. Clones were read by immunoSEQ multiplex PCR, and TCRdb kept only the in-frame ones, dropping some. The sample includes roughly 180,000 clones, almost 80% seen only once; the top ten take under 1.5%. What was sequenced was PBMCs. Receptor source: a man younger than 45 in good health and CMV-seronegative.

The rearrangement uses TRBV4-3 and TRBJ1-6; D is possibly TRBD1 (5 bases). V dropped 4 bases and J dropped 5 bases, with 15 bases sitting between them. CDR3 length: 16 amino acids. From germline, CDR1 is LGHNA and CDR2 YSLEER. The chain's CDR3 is CASSPRVGGDNSPLHF. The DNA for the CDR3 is TGCGCCAGCAGCCCAAGGGTGGGGGGTGATAATTCACCCCTCCACTTT.

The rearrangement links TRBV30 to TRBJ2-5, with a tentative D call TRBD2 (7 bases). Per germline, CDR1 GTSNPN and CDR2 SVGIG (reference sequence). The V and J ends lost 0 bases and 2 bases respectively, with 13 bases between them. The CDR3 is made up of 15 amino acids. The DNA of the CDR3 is TGTGCCTGGAGTGTAGGCGGGGGCCTACAAGAGACCCAGTACTTC. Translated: CAWSVGGGLQETQYF.

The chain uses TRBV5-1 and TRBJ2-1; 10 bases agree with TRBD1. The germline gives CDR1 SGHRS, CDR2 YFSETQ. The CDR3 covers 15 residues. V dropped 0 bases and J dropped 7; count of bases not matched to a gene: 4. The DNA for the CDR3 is TGCGCCAGCAGCTTGGAGGGACAGGGGCTGAATGAGCAGTTCTTC. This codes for CASSLEGQGLNEQFF.

CDR3 nucleotide sequence: TGTGCCAGCAGTTACCTAGGTCTGGGGGCTGAGACCCAGTACTTC. This encodes CASSYLGLGAETQYF. V is TRBV6-5 and J is TRBJ2-5; TRBD1 might be the D (6 bases). The CDR3 is 15 residues long. V was cut by 2 bases and J by 5 bases, with 15 bases left in between. CDR1 and CDR2 (germline): MNHEY, SVGAGI.

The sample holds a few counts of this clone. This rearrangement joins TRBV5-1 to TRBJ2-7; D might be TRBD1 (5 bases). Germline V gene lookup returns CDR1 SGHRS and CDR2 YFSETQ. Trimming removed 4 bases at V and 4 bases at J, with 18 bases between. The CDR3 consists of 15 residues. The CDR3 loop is CASSPDTGGAYEQYF. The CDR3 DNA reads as TGCGCCAGCAGCCCGGACACCGGTGGAGCTTACGAGCAGTACTTC.

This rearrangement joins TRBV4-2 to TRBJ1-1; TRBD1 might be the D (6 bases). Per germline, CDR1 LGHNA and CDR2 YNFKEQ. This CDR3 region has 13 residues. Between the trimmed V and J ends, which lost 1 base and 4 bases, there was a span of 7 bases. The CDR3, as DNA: TGTGCCAGCAGCCAAGGGACAGTCACTGAAGCTTTCTTT. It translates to CASSQGTVTEAFF.

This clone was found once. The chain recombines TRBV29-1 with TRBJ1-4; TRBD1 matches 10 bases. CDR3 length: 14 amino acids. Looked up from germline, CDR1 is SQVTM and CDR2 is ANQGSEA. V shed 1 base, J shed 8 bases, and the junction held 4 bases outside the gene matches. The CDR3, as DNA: TGCAGCGTTGAAGGGGGACAGGGGAGGGAAAAACTGTTTTTT. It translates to CSVEGGQGREKLFF.

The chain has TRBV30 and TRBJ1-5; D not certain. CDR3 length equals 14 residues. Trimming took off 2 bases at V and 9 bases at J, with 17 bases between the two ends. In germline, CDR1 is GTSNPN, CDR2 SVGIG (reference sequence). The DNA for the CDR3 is TGTGCCTGGAGTACTAGAAGGGAGAGCGGGCCCCAGCATTTT. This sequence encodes CAWSTRRESGPQHF.

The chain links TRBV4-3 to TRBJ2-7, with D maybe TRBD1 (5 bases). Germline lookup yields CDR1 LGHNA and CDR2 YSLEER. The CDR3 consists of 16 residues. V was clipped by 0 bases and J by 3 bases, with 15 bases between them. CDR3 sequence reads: CASSQDVGAQGYEQYF. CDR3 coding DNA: TGCGCCAGCAGCCAAGATGTTGGCGCCCAGGGCTACGAGCAGTACTTC.

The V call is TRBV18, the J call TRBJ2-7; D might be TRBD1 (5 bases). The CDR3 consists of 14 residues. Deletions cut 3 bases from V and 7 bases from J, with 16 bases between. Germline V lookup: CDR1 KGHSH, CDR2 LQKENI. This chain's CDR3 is CASSPETVAREQYF. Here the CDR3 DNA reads TGTGCCAGCTCACCGGAGACAGTAGCCCGTGAGCAGTACTTC.

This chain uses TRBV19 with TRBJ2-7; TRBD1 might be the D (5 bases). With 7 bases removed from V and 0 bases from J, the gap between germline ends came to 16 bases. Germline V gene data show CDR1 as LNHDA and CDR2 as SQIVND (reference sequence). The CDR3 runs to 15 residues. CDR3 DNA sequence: TGTGCCAGTACGTCGCAGGGCGATTCCTCCTACGAGCAGTACTTC. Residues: CASTSQGDSSYEQYF.

CDR3 nucleotide sequence: TGTGCCAGCAAGGCTAGCGGGGGAACTTCCGGGGAGCTGTTTTTT. This encodes CASKASGGTSGELFF. The chain couples TRBV28 to TRBJ2-2; 10 bases match TRBD2. The germline V gene encodes CDR1 MDHEN and CDR2 SYDVKM. J was trimmed by 6 bases and V by 7 bases; bases with no gene match: 8. CDR3 size: 15 residues.

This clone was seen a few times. CDR3 protein: CASKSRGREYEQYF. For the CDR3, the DNA is TGTGCCAGCAAAAGTAGGGGGCGGGAATACGAGCAGTACTTC. The chain joins TRBV27 to TRBJ2-7; D may be TRBD1 (7 bases). CDR3 length equals 14 residues. V lost 7 bases and J 4 bases, leaving 17 bases between the germline ends. Looked up from germline, CDR1 is MNHEY and CDR2 is SMNVEV (reference sequence).

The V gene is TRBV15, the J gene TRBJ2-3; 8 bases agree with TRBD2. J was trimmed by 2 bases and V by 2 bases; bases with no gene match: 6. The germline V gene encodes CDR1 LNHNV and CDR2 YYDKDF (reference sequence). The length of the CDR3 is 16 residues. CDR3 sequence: CATSRPGLGATDTQYF. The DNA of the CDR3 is TGTGCCACCAGCAGACCGGGACTAGGGGCCACAGATACGCAGTATTTT.

The CDR3 DNA is TGTGCCACCCACCCGACAGGGACAGAGACCCAGTACTTC. Its protein is CATHPTGTETQYF. This chain links TRBV19 with TRBJ2-5; 7 bases are shared with TRBD1. The CDR3 spans 13 residues. With 10 bases clipped from V and 4 bases from J, the junction kept 9 bases outside the gene matches. Germline assignment: CDR1 LNHDA and CDR2 SQIVND (reference sequence). The full variable domain, completed using reference TRBV19 and TRBJ2-5, is DGGITQSPKYLFRKEGQNVTLSCEQNLNHDAMYWYRQDPGQGLRLIYYSQIVNDFQKGDIAEGYSVSREKKESFPLTVTSAQKNPTAFYLCATHPTGTETQYFGPGTRLLVL.

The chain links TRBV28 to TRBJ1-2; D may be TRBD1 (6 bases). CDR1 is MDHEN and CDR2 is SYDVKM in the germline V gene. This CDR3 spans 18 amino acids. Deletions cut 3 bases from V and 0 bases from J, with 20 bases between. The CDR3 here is CASSFPLRTATTNYGYTF. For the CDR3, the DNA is TGTGCCAGCAGTTTCCCCTTAAGGACAGCGACCACTAACTATGGCTACACCTTC.

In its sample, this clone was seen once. CDR3: CASRNESPGRRELFF. As DNA, the CDR3 is TGTGCCAGCAGGAACGAAAGTCCGGGTCGCAGGGAGCTGTTTTTT. The chain has TRBV2 and TRBJ2-2; no clear D gene. Per the germline V gene, CDR1 is SNHLY and CDR2 is FYNNEI. V was trimmed by 6 bases and J by 9 bases, leaving 20 bases between them. The CDR3 loop spans 15 amino acids. The complete variable domain, with remaining parts taken from reference TRBV2 and TRBJ2-2, reads EPEVTQTPSHQVTQMGQEVILRCVPISNHLYFYWYRQILGQKVEFLVSFYNNEISEKSEIFDDQFSVERPDGSNFTLKIRSTKLEDSAMYFCASRNESPGRRELFFGEGSRLTVL.

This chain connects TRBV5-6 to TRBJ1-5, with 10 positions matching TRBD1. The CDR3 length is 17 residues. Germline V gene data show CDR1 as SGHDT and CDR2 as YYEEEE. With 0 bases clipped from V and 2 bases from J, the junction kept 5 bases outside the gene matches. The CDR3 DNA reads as TGTGCCAGCAGCTTGGGGGGACAGGGGAGGGGCAATCAGCCCCAGCATTTT. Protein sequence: CASSLGGQGRGNQPQHF.

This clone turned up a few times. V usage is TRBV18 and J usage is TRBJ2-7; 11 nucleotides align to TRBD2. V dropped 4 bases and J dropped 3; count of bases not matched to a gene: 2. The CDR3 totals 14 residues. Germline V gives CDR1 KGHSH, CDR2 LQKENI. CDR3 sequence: CASSLGTSGYEQYF. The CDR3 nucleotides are TGTGCCAGCTCACTCGGGACTAGCGGCTACGAGCAGTACTTC.

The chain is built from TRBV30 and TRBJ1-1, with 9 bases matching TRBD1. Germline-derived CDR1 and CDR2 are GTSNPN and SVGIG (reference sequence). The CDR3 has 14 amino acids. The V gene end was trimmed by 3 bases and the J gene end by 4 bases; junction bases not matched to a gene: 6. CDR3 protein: CAWREQGAFTEAFF. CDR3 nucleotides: TGTGCCTGGAGGGAACAGGGGGCGTTCACTGAAGCTTTCTTT.

Written as DNA, the CDR3 is TGTGCCAGCAGCGTCTCAGGGTTTCCGAACACTGAAGCTTTCTTT. It translates to CASSVSGFPNTEAFF. The chain uses TRBV7-2 and TRBJ1-1; maybe TRBD1 (5 bases). V dropped 5 bases and J dropped 1 base, with 14 bases sitting between them. The CDR3 extends over 15 amino acids. Germline-derived CDR1 and CDR2 are SGHTA and FQGNSA.

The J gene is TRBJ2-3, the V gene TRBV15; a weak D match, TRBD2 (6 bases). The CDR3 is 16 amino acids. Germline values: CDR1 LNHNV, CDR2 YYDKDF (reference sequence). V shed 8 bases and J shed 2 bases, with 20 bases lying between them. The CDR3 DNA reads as TGTGCCACCGCCACGACATCCGCGGGGTACACAGATACGCAGTATTTT. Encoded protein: CATATTSAGYTDTQYF.

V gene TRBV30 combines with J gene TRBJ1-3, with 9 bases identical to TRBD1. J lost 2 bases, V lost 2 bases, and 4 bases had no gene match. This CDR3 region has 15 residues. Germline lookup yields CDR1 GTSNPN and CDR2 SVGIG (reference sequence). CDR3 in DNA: TGTGCCTGGAGTATACAGGGGGCGGCTGGAAACACCATATATTTT. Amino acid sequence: CAWSIQGAAGNTIYF.

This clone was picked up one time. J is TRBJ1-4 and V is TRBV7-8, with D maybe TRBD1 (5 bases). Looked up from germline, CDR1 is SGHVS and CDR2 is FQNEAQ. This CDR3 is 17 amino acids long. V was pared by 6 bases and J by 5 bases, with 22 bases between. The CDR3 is CASRDILGLTENEKLFF. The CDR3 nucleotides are TGTGCCAGCAGGGATATATTGGGGCTGACAGAGAATGAAAAACTGTTTTTT.

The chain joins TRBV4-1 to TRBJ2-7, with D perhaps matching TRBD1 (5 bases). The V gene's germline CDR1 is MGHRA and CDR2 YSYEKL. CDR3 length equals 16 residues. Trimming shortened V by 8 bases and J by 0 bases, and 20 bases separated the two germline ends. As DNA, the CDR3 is TGCGCCAGCTCAGGGATAGGGCAGGCAAACTCCTACGAGCAGTACTTC. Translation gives CASSGIGQANSYEQYF.

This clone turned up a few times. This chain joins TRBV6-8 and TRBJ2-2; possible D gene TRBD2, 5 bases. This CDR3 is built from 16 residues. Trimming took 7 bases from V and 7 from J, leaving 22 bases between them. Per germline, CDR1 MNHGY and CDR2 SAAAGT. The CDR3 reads CASTDLAYPPGGELFF. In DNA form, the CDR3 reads TGTGCCAGCACCGACCTAGCCTATCCTCCCGGCGGGGAGCTGTTTTTT.

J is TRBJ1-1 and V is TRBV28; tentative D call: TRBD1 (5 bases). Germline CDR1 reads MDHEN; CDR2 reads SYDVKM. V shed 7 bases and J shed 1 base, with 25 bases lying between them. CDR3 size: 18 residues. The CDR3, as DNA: TGTGCCAGCACCCCCTCAAAGGGTGTGGGGAGGGGGAACACTGAAGCTTTCTTT. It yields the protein CASTPSKGVGRGNTEAFF. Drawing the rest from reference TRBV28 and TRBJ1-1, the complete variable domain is DVKVTQSSRYLVKRTGEKVFLECVQDMDHENMFWYRQDPGLGLRLIYFSYDVKMKEKGDIPEGYSVSREKKERFSLILESASTNQTSMYLCASTPSKGVGRGNTEAFFGQGTRLTVV.

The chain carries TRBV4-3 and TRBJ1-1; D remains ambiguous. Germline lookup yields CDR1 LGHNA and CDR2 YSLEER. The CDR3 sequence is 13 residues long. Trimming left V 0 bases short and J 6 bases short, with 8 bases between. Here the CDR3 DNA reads TGCGCCAGCAGCCAAGAAGCAGGCGCTGAAGCTTTCTTT. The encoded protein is CASSQEAGAEAFF.

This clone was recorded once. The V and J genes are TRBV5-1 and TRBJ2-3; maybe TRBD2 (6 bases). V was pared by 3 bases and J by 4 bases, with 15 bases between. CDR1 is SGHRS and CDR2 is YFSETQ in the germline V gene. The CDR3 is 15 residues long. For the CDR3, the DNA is TGCGCCAGCAGCTCGTATAGCGGTGGGTCAGATACGCAGTATTTT. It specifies CASSSYSGGSDTQYF. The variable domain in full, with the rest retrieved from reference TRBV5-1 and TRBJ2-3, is KAGVTQTPRYLIKTRGQQVTLSCSPISGHRSVSWYQQTPGQGLQFLFEYFSETQRNKGNFPGRFSGRQFSNSRSEMNVSTLELGDSALYLCASSSYSGGSDTQYFGPGTRLTVL.

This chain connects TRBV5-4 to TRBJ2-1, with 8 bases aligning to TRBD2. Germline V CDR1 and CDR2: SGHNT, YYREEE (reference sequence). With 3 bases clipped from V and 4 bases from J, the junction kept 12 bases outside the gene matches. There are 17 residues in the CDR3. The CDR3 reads CASSWGGAGVGYNEQFF. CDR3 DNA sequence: TGTGCCAGCAGCTGGGGCGGAGCGGGAGTAGGGTACAATGAGCAGTTCTTC. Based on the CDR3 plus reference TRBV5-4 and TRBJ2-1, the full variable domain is ETGVTQSPTHLIKTRGQQVTLRCSSQSGHNTVSWYQQALGQGPQFIFQYYREEENGRGNFPPRFSGLQFPNYSSELNVNALELDDSALYLCASSWGGAGVGYNEQFFGPGTRLTVL.